The rows below give T cell receptor beta chains drawn from one sample of a study of CD8 T cells in ankylosing spondylitis. Each CDR3 protein gets one entry after TCRdb re-called the 5' RACE reads with MiXCR. The table includes just under 550,000 distinct CDR3 sequences, 9.5% to 15% detected once. Sequences were obtained from blood, either unsorted or a sorted T cell fraction (not recorded which). The receptors stem from a male donor with ankylosing spondylitis. CDR3s include the opening cysteine and the closing phenylalanine or tryptophan. The order of the fields is clone size, J gene, V gene, CDR3 protein. Size tells how often a clone was seen (once, few, many) or the class of an expanded clone, and some rows leave it out.

. | TRBJ1-2 | TRBV3-1 | CASSLTRESCTF
. | TRBJ1-1 | TRBV20-1 | CSARNLAGVNTEAFF
many | TRBJ1-1 | TRBV6-4 | CASSDSIDRGGAFF
many | TRBJ2-1 | TRBV12-3/TRBV12-4 | CASSPSYEQFF
. | TRBJ2-5 | TRBV11-3 | CASSLDPKGTQYF
. | TRBJ1-5 | TRBV20-1 | CSARATGGNQPQHF
. | TRBJ2-7 | TRBV2 | CASRIGNYEQYF
. | TRBJ2-2 | TRBV9 | CASSVGQIGELFF
. | TRBJ1-6 | TRBV7-8 | CASSYTGSSYNSPLHF
many | TRBJ1-1 | TRBV2 | CASSGQNTEAFF
few | TRBJ2-5 | TRBV11-1 | CASSLGRLAVYTEQETQYF
. | TRBJ2-5 | TRBV3-1 | CASSQGTPGTQYF
many | TRBJ1-2 | TRBV7-2 | CASSLAPEPYYGYTF
few | TRBJ1-2 | TRBV5-1 | CASSFRTDFYGYTF
. | TRBJ2-1 | TRBV10-2 | CASREYEQFF
. | TRBJ2-1 | TRBV27 | CASSSGTAGGNEQFF
many | TRBJ2-3 | TRBV29-1 | CSVESNGDTQYF
. | TRBJ1-2 | TRBV7-2 | CASRAQGNYGYTF
few | TRBJ1-5 | TRBV29-1 | CSVETGGRQPQHF
. | TRBJ2-5 | TRBV11-3 | CASSPTGWGETQYF
. | TRBJ1-1 | TRBV15 | CATSRQGMNTEAFF
many | TRBJ2-5 | TRBV5-1 | CASSLGATYQETQYF
. | TRBJ1-4 | TRBV20-1 | CSASLGTTNEKLFF
. | TRBJ2-1 | TRBV6-2/TRBV6-3 | CASSFGKYPSSPNEQFF
few | TRBJ1-2 | TRBV20-1 | CSATRQGNGYTF
. | TRBJ1-1 | TRBV10-3 | CAISEWGGANTEAFF
. | TRBJ2-1 | TRBV30 | CAWSLRPVEQFF
few | TRBJ2-1 | TRBV5-1 | CASRGAMGGYDEQFF
few | TRBJ1-2 | TRBV3-1 | CASSQDASDRDYTF
. | TRBJ2-7 | TRBV30 | CAWSVGTGPYEQYF
. | TRBJ1-1 | TRBV6-1 | CASRLRTARTEAFF
. | TRBJ1-5 | TRBV10-3 | CAISETGVDQPQHF
few | TRBJ2-1 | TRBV4-2 | CASSQVLAGVGNEQFF
many | TRBJ2-3 | TRBV29-1 | CSALRDRTTDTQYF
. | TRBJ2-3 | TRBV12-3/TRBV12-4 | CASSFRALTDTQYF
. | TRBJ2-3 | TRBV3-1 | CASSQVLGRTQYF
. | TRBJ2-5 | TRBV5-1 | CASSLAVAGDQETQYF
few | TRBJ1-5 | TRBV2 | CASSEGRFNQPQHF
many | TRBJ2-7 | TRBV7-6 | CASSLRGGVEQYF